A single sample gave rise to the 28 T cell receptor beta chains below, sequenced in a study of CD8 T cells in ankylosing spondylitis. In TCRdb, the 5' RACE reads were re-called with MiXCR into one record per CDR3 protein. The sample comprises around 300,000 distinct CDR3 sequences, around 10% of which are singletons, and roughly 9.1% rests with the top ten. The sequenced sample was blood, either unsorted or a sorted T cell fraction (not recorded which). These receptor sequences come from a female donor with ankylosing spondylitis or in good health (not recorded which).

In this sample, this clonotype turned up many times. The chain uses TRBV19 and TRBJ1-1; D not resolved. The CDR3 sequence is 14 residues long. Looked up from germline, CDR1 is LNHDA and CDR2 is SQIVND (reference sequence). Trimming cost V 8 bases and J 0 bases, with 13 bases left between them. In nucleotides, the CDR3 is TGTGCCAGTCGTTCCTTGGAAATGAACACTGAAGCTTTCTTT. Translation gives CASRSLEMNTEAFF.

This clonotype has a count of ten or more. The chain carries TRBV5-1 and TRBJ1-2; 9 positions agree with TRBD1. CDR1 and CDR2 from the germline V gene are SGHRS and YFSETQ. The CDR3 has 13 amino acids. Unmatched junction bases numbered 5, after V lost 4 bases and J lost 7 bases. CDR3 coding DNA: TGCGCCAGCAGCCAGGGACAGGGAGGTGGCTACACCTTC. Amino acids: CASSQGQGGGYTF.

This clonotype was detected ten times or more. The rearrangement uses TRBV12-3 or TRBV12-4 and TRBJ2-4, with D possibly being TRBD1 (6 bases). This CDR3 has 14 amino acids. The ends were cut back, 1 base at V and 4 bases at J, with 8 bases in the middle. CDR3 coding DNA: TGTGCCAGCAGTTTAGGGGACACAAAAAACATTCAGTACTTC. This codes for CASSLGDTKNIQYF.

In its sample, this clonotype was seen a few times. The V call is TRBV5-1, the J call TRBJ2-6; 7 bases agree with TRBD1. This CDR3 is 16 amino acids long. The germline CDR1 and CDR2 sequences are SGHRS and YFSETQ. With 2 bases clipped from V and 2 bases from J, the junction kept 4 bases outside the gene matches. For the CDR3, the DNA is TGCGCCAGCAGCTTTGGTACAGGGGCTGGGGCCAACGTCCTGACTTTC. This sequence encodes CASSFGTGAGANVLTF.

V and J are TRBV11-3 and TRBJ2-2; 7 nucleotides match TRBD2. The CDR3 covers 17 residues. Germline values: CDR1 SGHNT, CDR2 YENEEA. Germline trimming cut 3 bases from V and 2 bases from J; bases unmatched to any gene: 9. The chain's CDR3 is CASSFTSAGPNTGELFF. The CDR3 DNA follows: TGTGCCAGCAGCTTCACTTCAGCGGGACCTAACACCGGGGAGCTGTTTTTT.

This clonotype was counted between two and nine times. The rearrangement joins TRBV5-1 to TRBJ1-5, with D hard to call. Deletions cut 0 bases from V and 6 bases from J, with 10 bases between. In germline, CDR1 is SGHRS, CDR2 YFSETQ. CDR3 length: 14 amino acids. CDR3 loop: CASSLAPEGQPQHF. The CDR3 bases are TGCGCCAGCAGCTTGGCCCCTGAAGGTCAGCCCCAGCATTTT.

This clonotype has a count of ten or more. The CDR3 nucleotides are TGTGCCAGCAGTGCGACAGGGGCAGATACGCAGTATTTT. Amino acid sequence: CASSATGADTQYF. The chain employs TRBV12-3 or TRBV12-4 and TRBJ2-3; 8 nucleotides agree with TRBD1. CDR3 length: 13 amino acids. Trimming at V came to 5 bases and at J to 4 bases, leaving 2 bases not matched to a gene.

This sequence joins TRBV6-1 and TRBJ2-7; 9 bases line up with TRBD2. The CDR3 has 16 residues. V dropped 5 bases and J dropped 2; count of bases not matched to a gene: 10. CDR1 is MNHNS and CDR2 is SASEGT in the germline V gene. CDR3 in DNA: TGTGCCAGCAGTAAGACTAGCGGAGGGGGTACCTACGAGCAGTACTTC. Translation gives CASSKTSGGGTYEQYF.

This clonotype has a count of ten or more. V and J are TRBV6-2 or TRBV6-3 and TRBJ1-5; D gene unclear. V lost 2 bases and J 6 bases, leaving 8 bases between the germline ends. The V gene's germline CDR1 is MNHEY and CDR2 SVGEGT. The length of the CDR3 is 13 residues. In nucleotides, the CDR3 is TGTGCCAGCAGTTACCCGGGAACTCAGCCCCAGCATTTT. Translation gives CASSYPGTQPQHF.

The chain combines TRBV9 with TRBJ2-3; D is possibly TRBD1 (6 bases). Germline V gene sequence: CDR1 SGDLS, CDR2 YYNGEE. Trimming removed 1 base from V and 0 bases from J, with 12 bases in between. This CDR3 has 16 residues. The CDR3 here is CASSVTQGPSTDTQYF. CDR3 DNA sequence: TGTGCCAGCAGCGTAACCCAGGGGCCTAGCACAGATACGCAGTATTTT.

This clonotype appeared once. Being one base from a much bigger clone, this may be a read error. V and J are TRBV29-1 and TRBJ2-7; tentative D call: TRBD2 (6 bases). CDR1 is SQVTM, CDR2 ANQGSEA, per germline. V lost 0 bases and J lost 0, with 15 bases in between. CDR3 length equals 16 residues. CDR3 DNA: TGCAGCGTTGAAGATCGGAGGGAAACGAGCTCCTACGAGCAGTACTTC. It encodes CSVEDRRETSSYEQYF.

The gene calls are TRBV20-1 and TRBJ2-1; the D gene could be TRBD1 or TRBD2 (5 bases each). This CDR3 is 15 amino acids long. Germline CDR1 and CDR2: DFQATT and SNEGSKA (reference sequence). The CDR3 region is CSSGKGRGSYNEQFF. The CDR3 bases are TGCAGCTCGGGCAAGGGTCGGGGCTCATACAATGAGCAGTTCTTC.

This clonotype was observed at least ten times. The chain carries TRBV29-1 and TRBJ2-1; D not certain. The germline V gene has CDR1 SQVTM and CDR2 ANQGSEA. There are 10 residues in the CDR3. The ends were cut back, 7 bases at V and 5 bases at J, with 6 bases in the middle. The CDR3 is CSARNNEQFF. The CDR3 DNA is TGCAGCGCCAGAAACAATGAGCAGTTCTTC.

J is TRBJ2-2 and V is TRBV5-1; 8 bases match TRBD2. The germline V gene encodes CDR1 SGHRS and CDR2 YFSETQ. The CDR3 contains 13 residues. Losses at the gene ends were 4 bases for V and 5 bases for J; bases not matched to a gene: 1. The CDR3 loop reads CASSREGTGELFF. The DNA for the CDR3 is TGCGCCAGCAGCCGGGAGGGGACCGGGGAGCTGTTTTTT. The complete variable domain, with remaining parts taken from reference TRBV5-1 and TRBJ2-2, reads KAGVTQTPRYLIKTRGQQVTLSCSPISGHRSVSWYQQTPGQGLQFLFEYFSETQRNKGNFPGRFSGRQFSNSRSEMNVSTLELGDSALYLCASSREGTGELFFGEGSRLTVL.

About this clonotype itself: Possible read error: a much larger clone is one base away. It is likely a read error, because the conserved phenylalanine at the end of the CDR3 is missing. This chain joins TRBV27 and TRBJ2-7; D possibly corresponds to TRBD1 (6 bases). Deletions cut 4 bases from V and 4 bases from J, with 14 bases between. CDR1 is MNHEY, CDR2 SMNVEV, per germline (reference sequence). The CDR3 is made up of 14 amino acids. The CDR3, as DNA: TGTGCCAGCAGTTCCCCCTTAGGGGGATACGAGCAGTACCTC. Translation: CASSSPLGGYEQYL.

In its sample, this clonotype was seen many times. The CDR3 protein is CSVNEGRDTEAFF. CDR3 in DNA: TGCAGTGTCAACGAGGGTAGGGACACTGAAGCTTTCTTT. V gene TRBV20-1 combines with J gene TRBJ1-1; D is unclear. Germline V CDR1 and CDR2: DFQATT, SNEGSKA (reference sequence). The CDR3 consists of 13 residues. Trimming stripped 7 bases from V and 3 bases from J, with 15 bases between.

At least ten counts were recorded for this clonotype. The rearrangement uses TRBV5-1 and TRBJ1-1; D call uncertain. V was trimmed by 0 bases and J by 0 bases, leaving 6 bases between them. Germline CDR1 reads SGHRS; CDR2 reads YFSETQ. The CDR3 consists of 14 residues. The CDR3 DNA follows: TGCGCCAGCAGCTTGGGTGTGGTGAACACTGAAGCTTTCTTT. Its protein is CASSLGVVNTEAFF. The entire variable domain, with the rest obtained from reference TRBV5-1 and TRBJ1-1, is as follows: KAGVTQTPRYLIKTRGQQVTLSCSPISGHRSVSWYQQTPGQGLQFLFEYFSETQRNKGNFPGRFSGRQFSNSRSEMNVSTLELGDSALYLCASSLGVVNTEAFFGQGTRLTVV.

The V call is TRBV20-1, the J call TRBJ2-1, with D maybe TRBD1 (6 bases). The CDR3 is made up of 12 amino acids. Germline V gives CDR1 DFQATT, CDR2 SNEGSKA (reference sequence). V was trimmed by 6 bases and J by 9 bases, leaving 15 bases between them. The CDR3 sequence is CSAKVGGGEQFF. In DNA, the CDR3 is TGCAGTGCGAAAGTTGGGGGCGGTGAGCAGTTCTTC.

DNA of the CDR3: TGTGCCAGCAGCTTAGGCTCCCCGAATGGAAACACCATATATTTT. Translated, it gives CASSLGSPNGNTIYF. The chain recombines TRBV13 with TRBJ1-3, with no clear D. The CDR3 length is 15 residues. The germline CDR1 and CDR2 sequences are PRHDT and FYEKMQ (reference sequence). The V end lost 0 bases, the J end lost 3 bases, and 9 bases lay between the germline ends.

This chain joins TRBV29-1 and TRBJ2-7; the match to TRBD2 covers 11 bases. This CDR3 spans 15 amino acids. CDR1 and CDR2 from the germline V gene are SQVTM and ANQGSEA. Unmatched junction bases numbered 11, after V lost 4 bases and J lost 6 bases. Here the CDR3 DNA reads TGCAGCGTTGCTCTTAGCGGGAGGGCCAGAGGCGAGCAGTACTTC. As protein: CSVALSGRARGEQYF.

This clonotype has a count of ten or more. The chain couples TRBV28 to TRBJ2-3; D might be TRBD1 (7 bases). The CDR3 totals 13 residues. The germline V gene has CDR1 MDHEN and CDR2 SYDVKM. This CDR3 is CATAGQRPDTQYF. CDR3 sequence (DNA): TGTGCGACGGCGGGACAGAGGCCAGATACGCAGTATTTT.

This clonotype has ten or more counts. The CDR3 nucleotides are TGCAGTGCTACCCGGAGACTAGCGGGAGGGAACGAGCAGTACTTC. Residues: CSATRRLAGGNEQYF. The chain recombines TRBV20-1 with TRBJ2-7; 14 bases agree with TRBD2. CDR1 and CDR2 from the germline V gene are DFQATT and SNEGSKA (reference sequence). CDR3 length: 15 residues. Unmatched junction bases numbered 7, after V lost 4 bases and J lost 5 bases.

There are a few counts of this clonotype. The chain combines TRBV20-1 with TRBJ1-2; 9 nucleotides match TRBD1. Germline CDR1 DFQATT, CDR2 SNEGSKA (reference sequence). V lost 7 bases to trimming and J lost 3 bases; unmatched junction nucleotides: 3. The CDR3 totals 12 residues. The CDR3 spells CSGRTGDYGYTF. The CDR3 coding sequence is TGCAGTGGTCGGACAGGGGACTATGGCTACACCTTC.

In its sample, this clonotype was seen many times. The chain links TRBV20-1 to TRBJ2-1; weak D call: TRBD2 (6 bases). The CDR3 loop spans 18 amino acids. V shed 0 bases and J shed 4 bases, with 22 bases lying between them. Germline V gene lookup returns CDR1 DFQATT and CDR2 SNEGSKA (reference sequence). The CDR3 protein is CSARDTKVGTVVYNEQFF. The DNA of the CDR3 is TGCAGTGCTAGAGATACAAAGGTAGGGACTGTCGTTTACAATGAGCAGTTCTTC.

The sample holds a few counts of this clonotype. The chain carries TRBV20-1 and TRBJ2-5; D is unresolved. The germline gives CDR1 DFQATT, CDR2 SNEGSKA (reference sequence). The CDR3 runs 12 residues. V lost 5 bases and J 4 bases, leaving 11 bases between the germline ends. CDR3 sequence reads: CSARAPSETQYF. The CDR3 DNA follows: TGCAGTGCTCGGGCTCCCTCAGAGACCCAGTACTTC.

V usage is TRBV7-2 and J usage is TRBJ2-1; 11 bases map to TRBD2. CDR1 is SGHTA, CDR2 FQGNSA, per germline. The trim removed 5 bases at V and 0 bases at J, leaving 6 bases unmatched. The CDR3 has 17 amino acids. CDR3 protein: CASSPGLAASSYNEQFF. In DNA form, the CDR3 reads TGTGCCAGCAGCCCGGGACTAGCGGCCAGCTCCTACAATGAGCAGTTCTTC.

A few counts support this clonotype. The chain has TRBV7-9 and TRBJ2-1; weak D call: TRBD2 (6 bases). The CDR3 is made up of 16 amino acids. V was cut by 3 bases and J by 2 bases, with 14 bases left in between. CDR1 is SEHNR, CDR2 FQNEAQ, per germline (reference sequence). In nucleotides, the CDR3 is TGTGCCAGCAGCTTTTTCGGCGGGAAACCCTACAATGAGCAGTTCTTC. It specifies CASSFFGGKPYNEQFF.

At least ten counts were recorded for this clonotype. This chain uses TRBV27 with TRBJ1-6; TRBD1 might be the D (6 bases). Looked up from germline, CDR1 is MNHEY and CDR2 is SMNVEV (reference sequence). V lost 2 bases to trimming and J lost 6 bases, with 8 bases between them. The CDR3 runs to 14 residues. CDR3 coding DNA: TGTGCCAGCAGTTTACAACAGGGTAATTCACCCCTCCACTTT. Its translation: CASSLQQGNSPLHF.